This section outlines one TCR beta chain sequence together with its context. The data were obtained in a study of shared T cell receptors in the human thymus. Germline V lookup: CDR1 MGHRA, CDR2 YSYEKL. The V end lost 0 bases, the J end lost 4 bases, and 13 bases lay between the germline ends. The CDR3 has 16 amino acids. The protocol was immunoSEQ multiplex PCR, while the TCRdb copy is restricted to in-frame clones and leaves out a portion. The profile shows tens of thousands of clones, 90% to 95% of them singletons. Input material: thymocytes. This receptor was taken from a human donor. The V gene is TRBV4-1, the J gene TRBJ1-5; possible D gene TRBD1, 5 bases. The CDR3 DNA is TGCGCCAGCAGCCAAGAATGGGGGACGGGTAATCAGCCCCAGCATTTT. It codes for CASSQEWGTGNQPQHF.